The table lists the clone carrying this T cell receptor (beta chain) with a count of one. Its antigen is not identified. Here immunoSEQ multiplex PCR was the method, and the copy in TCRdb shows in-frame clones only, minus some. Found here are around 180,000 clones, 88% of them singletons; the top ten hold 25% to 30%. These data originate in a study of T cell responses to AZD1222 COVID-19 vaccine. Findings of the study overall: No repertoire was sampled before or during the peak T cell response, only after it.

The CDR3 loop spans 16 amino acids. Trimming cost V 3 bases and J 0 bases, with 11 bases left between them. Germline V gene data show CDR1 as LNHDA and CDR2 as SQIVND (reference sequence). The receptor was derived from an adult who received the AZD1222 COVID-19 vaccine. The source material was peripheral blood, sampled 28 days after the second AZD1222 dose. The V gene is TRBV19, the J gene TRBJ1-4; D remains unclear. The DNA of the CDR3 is TGTGCCAGTAGTATCCGTCAGGCAGCAACTAATGAAAAACTGTTTTTT. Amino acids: CASSIRQAATNEKLFF.